This T cell receptor (beta chain) derives from a study of immune evolution from preneoplasia to lung adenocarcinoma (dated by TCRdb to 2020 to 2022). Study-wide context: No AAH lesions showed HLA loss of heterozygosity, compared with 5.5% to 8% of AIS, approximately 15% of MIA and around 30% of ADC lesions. The study used immune gene expression, TCR sequencing and multiplex immunofluorescence to profile the immune contexture of lung adenocarcinoma precursors and invasive adenocarcinoma. Resected precursor lesions (AAH, AIS, MIA) and invasive adenocarcinomas were compared with paired morphologically normal lung tissue. Sample size was based on specimen availability rather than a prior power calculation. The immune data were integrated with whole exome sequencing and methylation data from the same cohort of nodules. In total, the cohort included 50 to 60 patients with pulmonary nodules, all of whom underwent surgical resection. A total of about 51 patients contributed TCR sequencing data. The study reported that some 100 samples were used for TCR sequencing. POLYSOLVER was used to infer Class I HLA alleles from exome data, and LOHHLA was used to detect allele-specific HLA loss.

Using the immunoSEQ hsTCRbeta Kit, TCR beta CDR3 regions were sequenced from DNA. Per the authors' processing: The ImmunoSEQ Analyzer was used to analyse the TCR sequencing data. T cell clonality was calculated on productive rearrangements as 1 minus Pielou's evenness. To measure T cell diversity, the inverse Simpson index was applied to productive templates. T cell density was defined as TCR beta template counts normalized to usable DNA, with usable DNA estimated by amplification and sequencing of housekeeping genes. TCR metrics were compared across histologic stages using two-sided Kruskal-Wallis tests. TCRdb re-hosts the immuneACCESS table, in-frame sequences only. Its copies lack some clones; in the studies checked, an unresolved V gene accounts for under half of them, and the cause for the rest is not known. V and J calls and clone size follow that table, whereas D and trimming were derived from the DNA. This sample has around 7,500 clones in its table, and 75% to 85% of those were observed once. The ten most abundant clones make up under 3% of the sample.

The patients had resection in Japan or China between the mid-2010s and the late 2010s. The histologic diagnosis of each case was independently confirmed on H&E slides by two lung cancer pathologists. To enrich premalignant or tumor cells for nucleic acid extraction, macro-dissection was performed after pathologic assessment. DNA was isolated from FFPE tissue using the AllPrep DNA/RNA FFPE Kit. The germline ends are 15 bases apart after V is trimmed by 0 bases and J by 9 bases. Its CDR3 holds 15 amino acids, cysteine through phenylalanine. The read is trimmed to its CDR3 DNA, 45 bases read in frame from base 1. CDR1 and CDR2 were assigned from the germline V gene (reference sequence) as GTSNPN and SVGIG. What the study reported, not specific to this receptor: The highest T cell clonality was observed in KRAS-mutant nodules compared with EGFR-mutant or double wild-type lesions. The highest top T cell clone frequencies were observed in normal lung, and a progressive decrease in top T cell clone frequencies appeared to occur from AAH through AIS, MIA and invasive adenocarcinoma. Because every patient came from Japan and China, how well the results apply to Western populations was uncertain. Normal lung showed the highest clonality, whereas later-stage lesions appeared to have higher T cell density and diversity but lower clonality. The findings rested on association rather than direct causation, and larger cohorts with long-term follow-up and longitudinal biopsies were considered necessary.

With regard to this clone: Its antigen specificity is not known. The sample holds no much larger clone one base away, and base qualities are not on file.

This sequence uses TRBV30 and TRBJ1-6; the D segment could be TRBD1, given 5 matching bases. The source of this sequence is a person aged 70 to 80 with lung adenocarcinoma. Source material: FFPE minimally invasive lung adenocarcinoma tissue. What this sample's cell subset or site label stands for: micro-invasive lung adenocarcinoma (MIA). The CDR3: CAWSVPPGNGSPLHF. Read as DNA, the sequence is TGTGCCTGGAGTGTCCCTCCAGGGAACGGTTCACCCCTCCACTTT.